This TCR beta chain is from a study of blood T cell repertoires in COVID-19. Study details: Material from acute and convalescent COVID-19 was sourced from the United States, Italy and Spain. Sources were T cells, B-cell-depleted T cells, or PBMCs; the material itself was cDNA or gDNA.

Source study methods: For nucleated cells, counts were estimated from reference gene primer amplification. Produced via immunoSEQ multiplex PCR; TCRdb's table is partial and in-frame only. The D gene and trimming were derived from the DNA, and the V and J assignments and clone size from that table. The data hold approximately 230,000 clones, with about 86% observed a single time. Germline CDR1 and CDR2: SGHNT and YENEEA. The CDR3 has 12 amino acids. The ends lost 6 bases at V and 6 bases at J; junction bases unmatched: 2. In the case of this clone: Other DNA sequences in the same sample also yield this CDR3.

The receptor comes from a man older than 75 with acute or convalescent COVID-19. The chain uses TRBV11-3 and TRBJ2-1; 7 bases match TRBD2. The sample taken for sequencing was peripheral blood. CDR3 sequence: CASSPGGNEQFF. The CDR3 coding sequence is TGTGCCAGCAGTCCGGGGGGCAATGAGCAGTTCTTC.